This T cell receptor (beta chain) emerged from a study of cytomegalovirus exposure and HLA in healthy donors (dated by TCRdb to about 2017). In terms of the full investigation: According to an earlier analysis of several hundred of the donors, some 180 million T cells yielded over 90 million unique TCR beta sequences and about 300 Gb of sequence data. Roughly 310 gigabases of sequencing data and tens of millions of unique TCR sequences were included in an early release covering about 700 HLA-typed donors. Typing coverage varied by locus: about 620-640 donors for A, B, C, DRB1 and DQB1; approximately 500 for DQA1; 600 to 610 for DPA1; some 470 for DPB1. To predict cytomegalovirus infection status, the study combined high-throughput TCR immunosequencing, statistical association of individual TCRs with disease status, and machine learning. Of the 350 to 450 genotyped donors, 81% were placed in the genetic ancestry cluster associated with self-reported Caucasian donors. Five DR-DQ haplotypes were treated as single units for association and clustering because of strong linkage in the cohort. Using immunosequencing, the study profiled T cell repertoires from about 650 subjects and related those repertoires to cytomegalovirus serostatus. Along with the roughly 670-subject first cohort, a separate validation cohort of more than 90 different subjects was used. A later analysis re-analyzed previously published TCR beta repertoires from approximately 700 donors and added high-resolution HLA genotyping to study TCR occurrence patterns. An earlier analysis of approximately 640 of the donors applied high-throughput TCR beta sequencing to assess whether each TCR beta V gene segment acted as functional or pseudogenic. On average, around 240,000 unique TCR beta nucleotide sequences were sequenced per donor among 398 genotyped donors of the cohort, with roughly 18% of those sequences being non-productive. All discovery cohort repertoires had been generated using a single sequencing platform. The study aimed to test whether signatures of past pathogen exposure could be identified by cataloging public T cell receptors. Rather than drawing on any new phenotypic data, the later analysis identified candidate immune exposures from TCR beta sequences and the way those sequences occurred across donors. Donor age, sex, ethnicity and CMV serostatus were collected together with the repertoire data. A later genetic analysis used genome-wide SNP genotypes for about 65% of the roughly 670 donors, treating that subset as a discovery cohort. Class I and class II HLA loci were covered by the typing at four-digit resolution.

The germline V gene yields SGHVS for CDR1 and FNYEAQ for CDR2. Cut back by 5 bases and 5 bases, the V and J ends lie 15 bases apart. The CDR3 sequence holds 14 residues, the cysteine and phenylalanine included. The DNA shown is the 42-base CDR3, in frame from base 1. Libraries came from the immunoSEQ multiplex PCR assay. A mixture of 60 forward primers for TCR Vbeta segments and 13 reverse primers for TCR Jbeta segments was used in the multiplex PCR. The CDR3 region of rearranged TCR beta genes was amplified from genomic DNA with a multiplex PCR assay. The amplified TCR beta libraries were sequenced on the Illumina HiSeq System as 87-base-pair reads. Per the original workflow: A later analysis counted approximately 76 million unique TCR beta chains across the 666 repertoires, and 10 million to 11 million of these chains were shared by at least two donors. To remove PCR and sequencing errors, raw reads were error-corrected and collapsed into unique sequences using a nearest-neighbor algorithm that merged closely related sequences. V, D and J gene segments were assigned by aligning CDR3 sequences to IMGT reference sequences. For a sequence to be retained, at least a six-nucleotide match to both a V gene segment and a J gene segment was required. A rearrangement was called productive if the CDR3 had no stop codons and remained in frame with V and J, and every other rearrangement was called non-productive. CDR3 was defined according to IMGT convention as the region running from the second conserved V-encoded cysteine to the conserved J-encoded phenylalanine. The earlier analysis of about 610 of the donors excluded any sequence lacking an unambiguous match to a single V gene segment. In an earlier analysis of almost 600 of the donors, a V segment was called functional when productive rearrangements were above 56.7%, and segregating when the standard deviation between donors exceeded 5%. A statistical classification framework was developed to diagnose cytomegalovirus status using the catalog of TCR beta chain sequences. A later analysis assigned V and J genes by comparing TCR nucleotide sequences with IMGT/GENE-DB human TR gene sequences. In a later analysis, CDR3 sequences and most-parsimonious VDJ recombination scenarios were assigned using the TCRdist pipeline. In a later analysis, each TCR beta chain was defined by its CDR3 amino acid sequence together with its V-gene family, and reads lacking a unique V-gene family were excluded. To address suspected cross-contamination and a sequencing artifact, a later analysis removed approximately 590 highly shared, low-generation-probability nucleotide sequences. In a later analysis, a clonal expansion index was calculated for each public chain from normalized within-repertoire ranks of inferred template counts. A later analysis computed generation probabilities with a VDJ recombination model fitted to out-of-frame rearrangements, and checked the results against IGoR. Hypergeometric tests were used in a later analysis to score TCR-TCR, TCR-HLA and TCR-CMV co-occurrence, with a repertoire-size bias correction applied to the TCR pairs. A later analysis estimated false discovery rates by permuting HLA or CMV assignments 20 times. In a later analysis, co-occurring TCRs were grouped using DBSCAN, and TCRdist sequence similarity was added for clustering within HLA-allele-positive subsets. Co-occurrence clustering excluded repertoires with fewer than 30,000 or more than 120,000 public chains, plus five with anomalous nucleotide sharing. TCRdb carries this immuneACCESS record with in-frame sequences only. Its versions omit some clonotypes, under half of them owing to an unresolved V gene in the studies checked, with the rest unexplained. Clone size and the V and J calls come from that table; the DNA yielded D and trimming. For this sample there are about 110,000 clones; 65% to 90% appear just once. The top ten clones comprise 1.5% to 2% of the sample.

Regarding this clone: The target of this receptor is not known. Base quality data are lacking; no much larger clone is found one base away.

The cohort consisted of approximately 670 healthy bone marrow donors. At the time of sampling, all cohort members were nominally healthy, though unrecorded immune exposures were likely present. The donor was CMV seronegative and was included in the group of hundreds of seronegative cohort members. A peripheral blood sample was collected from each donor, and TCR beta sequencing was performed on peripheral blood mononuclear cells. Genomic DNA was extracted from the blood cell samples with the Qiagen DNeasy Blood Extraction Kit. Overall results and qualifications from the work: Roughly uniform sequencing depth across donors was assumed in presence/absence analyses, although this assumption may not hold. In a later analysis, HLA-associated TCR beta chains showed more clonal expansion and lower generation probabilities than non-associated chains that were equally common. In vitro tests confirmed that a few of the cytomegalovirus-associated TCR beta chains recognize cytomegalovirus antigens. The classifier was reported to diagnose cytomegalovirus status with high specificity and sensitivity in both the original cohort and the validation cohort. According to a later analysis, parvovirus B19, influenza, CMV and Epstein-Barr virus appeared linked to several top co-occurrence clusters. Because the 87-base-pair reads could not distinguish some IMGT-functional V segments, including TRBV6-2 and TRBV6-3, those segments were excluded. In the study, around 160 TCR beta chains were listed as associated with cytomegalovirus. Compared with the roughly 600-donor mean, donors in an Asian-associated ancestry cluster had fewer N-insertions in productive TCRs, according to a later genetic analysis. Specific HLA alleles were associated with 15,000 to 20,000 TCR beta sequences at a false discovery rate of 0.05 in a later analysis. According to a later analysis, most CMV-associated TCR beta chains appeared to be HLA-restricted, and the HLA associations seemed to be driven largely by CMV exposure. According to a later analysis, TCR association rates differed among HLA loci, with DRB1 alleles showing the most associated TCRs and HLA-C alleles showing the fewest. Linkage disequilibrium might explain the correlated functional status among segregating V segments, but an unknown experimental factor could not be excluded. Because counts were too low, around 17 rarely observed V segments, including chromosome 9 orphons, were left out of the earlier analysis of about 500 of the donors. A further reported finding was that TCR beta sequences accurately predicted the HLA-A and HLA-B alleles for most subjects in the first cohort. According to the authors, the approach could potentially be generalized to other disease states and immunological phenotypes. A cluster of highly shared sequence variants was judged likely to be a technical artifact of the sequencing pipeline. In an earlier analysis of several hundred of the donors, most TCR beta V segments were observed in productive rearrangements about 90% or about 30% of the time, broadly matching IMGT annotations. In this cohort, only TCR beta chains were sequenced, and detectable features were limited by the absence of alpha or paired-chain data. When HLA alleles, especially DR and DQ, strongly co-occurred, attributing TCR associations to individual alleles was difficult. A later genetic analysis associated a missense DCLRE1C variant with V-gene and J-gene trimming of TCR beta chains, and an independent cohort replicated the association. Most TCR sequences were observed very rarely across donors, whereas some public TCRs were present in many individuals. Immune exposure information for the cohort was limited to CMV serostatus. Because HLA typing was missing for some donors at each locus, association tests included only the typed subset.

The sample comprised PBMCs. The rearranged segments are TRBV7-6 and TRBJ1-1, with TRBD1 perhaps the D gene, on 6 matching bases. This receptor was taken from a middle-aged man in good health and CMV-seronegative. The CDR3 in this case is CASSLRGDRTEAFF. The DNA sequence reads TGTGCCAGCAGCCTCAGGGGAGACCGGACTGAAGCTTTCTTT.